These T cell receptor beta chains were read from a single sample in a study of blood T cells in healthy people across ages. In TCRdb, the 5' RACE reads were re-called with MiXCR into one record per CDR3 protein. The sample carries more than 750,000 distinct CDR3 sequences, around 29% recorded once. The data also belong to a second study, concerning T cells of mothers and their children.

Sequenced input: blood. These receptors originate from a woman between 40 and 50 years old in good health. The CDR3 runs from the conserved cysteine through the conserved F or W. Fields, in order: J gene, clone size, D gene, V gene, CDR3 DNA, CDR3 protein. The D gene is left open where the match is weak. Expanded clones get a size class; other rows say once, few or many, or leave the size out.

TRBJ2-3 - - TRBV29-1 TGCAGCGGAAGGAGGGGGGGAGGCACAGATACGCAGTATTTT CSGRRGGGTDTQYF
TRBJ2-1 few TRBD1 TRBV28 TGTGCCAAGGACAGGGATTTCCGTGCTGAGCAGTTCTTC CAKDRDFRAEQFF
TRBJ1-2 - - TRBV29-1 TGCAGCGTTTGGACAGCTAACTATGGCTACACCTTC CSVWTANYGYTF
TRBJ2-2 - TRBD2 TRBV27 TGTGCCAGCAGTTTTATTGGAGCGGGGGGGACCGGGGAGCTGTTTTTT CASSFIGAGGTGELFF
TRBJ2-3 - - TRBV28 TGTGCCAGCAGTGTCCTAAGGGGTAAGGATACGCAGTATTTT CASSVLRGKDTQYF
TRBJ1-2 - - TRBV10-3 TGTGCCATCAGTGGGGGCTCAGTCCTCAGCAGCCATGGCTACACCTTC CAISGGSVLSSHGYTF
TRBJ2-7 many - TRBV5-1 TGCGCCAGCAGCTTGGGGTCAGGGACCGAGCAGTACTTC CASSLGSGTEQYF
TRBJ2-3 - - TRBV3-1 TGTGCCAGCAGCCAAGATCGCGGCGGGGGCAGCGCAGATACGCAGTATTTT CASSQDRGGGSADTQYF
TRBJ2-7 - - TRBV4-2 TGTGCCAGCAGCCAAGAATCTCTTGCGGGGCGGACCGCCCAGTACTTC CASSQESLAGRTAQYF
TRBJ2-5 many - TRBV28 TGTGCCAGCAGTTTATTGGCACAAGAGACCCAGTACTTC CASSLLAQETQYF
TRBJ2-1 - - TRBV29-1 TGCAGCGTTCAATTGAGCACCTCCTACAATGAGCAGTTCTTC CSVQLSTSYNEQFF
TRBJ1-2 - - TRBV6-5 TGTGCCAGCAGTTACTCGGTCCAGGGACACTATGGCTACACCTTC CASSYSVQGHYGYTF
TRBJ2-1 - - TRBV9 TGTGCCAGCAGCGTAGGGGGGAGTCGGGCCTACAATGAGCAGTTCTTC CASSVGGSRAYNEQFF
TRBJ1-5 - - TRBV7-6 TGTGCCAGCAGCTTACCGGAGCTATTCAAAGCCCCCCCAGCCAGCAATCAGCCCCAGCATTTT CASSLPELFKAPPASNQPQHF
TRBJ2-1 many TRBD2 TRBV5-1 TGCGCCAGCAGCTCGGGACTAGCGGGGGGCGTTCTTTCGAATGAGCAGTTCTTC CASSSGLAGGVLSNEQFF
TRBJ2-2 - TRBD1 TRBV5-1 TGTGCCAGCAGCGGGCAACAGGGGGCAAACACCGGGGAGCTGTTTTTT CASSGQQGANTGELFF
TRBJ2-5 many TRBD2 TRBV20-1 TGCAGTGCTAGACACTACGGACTAGCGGGGACCAGGGAGACCCAGTACTTC CSARHYGLAGTRETQYF
TRBJ1-6 - TRBD1 TRBV5-1 TGCGCCAGCCGGGAGTTCGACAGGGGGAATTCACCCCTCCACTTT CASREFDRGNSPLHF
TRBJ1-2 few TRBD1 TRBV29-1 TGCAGCGGGACAGGGGGCGGGAGTAAAGGCTACACCTTC CSGTGGGSKGYTF
TRBJ2-5 few TRBD1 TRBV24-1 TGTGCCACCAGTGATCCCCGACAGGGGTCCCAAGAGACCCAGTACTTC CATSDPRQGSQETQYF
TRBJ2-1 - - TRBV6-5 TGTGCCAGCAGGGCCGGGATCACCTGGGGTGAGCAGTTCTTC CASRAGITWGEQFF
TRBJ1-1 - - TRBV19 TGTGCCAGTAGTAAGGGGGTCCCGAACACTGAAGCTTTCTTT CASSKGVPNTEAFF
TRBJ1-2 many TRBD1 TRBV9 TGTGCCAGCAGCGGAATAGTGGGACAGGTCGGGCGTAACTATGGCTACACCTTC CASSGIVGQVGRNYGYTF
TRBJ2-5 - TRBD2 TRBV3-1 TGTGCCAGCAGCCGAGCGGGGACCCAAGAGACCCAGTACTTC CASSRAGTQETQYF
TRBJ2-5 - - TRBV18 TGTGCCAGCTCAAAAGGGTCACAAGAGACCCAGTACTTC CASSKGSQETQYF
TRBJ2-5 - TRBD1 TRBV7-8 TGTGCCAGCAGCTTAGCAGCTGGACAGGGCGGGCAAGAGACCCAGTACTTC CASSLAAGQGGQETQYF
TRBJ2-2 few - TRBV4-3 TGCGCCAGCAGCCTTGGAGGACAGTACACCGGGGAGCTGTTTTTT CASSLGGQYTGELFF
TRBJ2-2 many - TRBV9 TGTGCCAGCAGCGCTGGACAGAACACCGGGGAGCTGTTTTTT CASSAGQNTGELFF
TRBJ2-1 few TRBD2 TRBV12-3/TRBV12-4 TGTGCCAGCAGTTCCGGGGTAGCGGGGGCTTTAGTCAAATCCTACAATGAGCAGTTCTTC CASSSGVAGALVKSYNEQFF
TRBJ2-7 few TRBD2 TRBV7-7 TGTGCTAGCAGCCCATTGACTAGCGGGGGGTCCAACGAGCAGTACTTC CASSPLTSGGSNEQYF
TRBJ2-7 - TRBD2 TRBV7-2 TGTGCCAGCAGCTTGGGGGGGTCGAGACGAGAGACCCGGTACTTC CASSLGGSRRETRYF
TRBJ2-1 many - TRBV14 TGTGCCAGCAGCCAAGCTACCGGGGGCCCCTACAATGAGCAGTTCTTC CASSQATGGPYNEQFF